These 20 T cell receptor beta chains were sequenced from one sample in a study of cytomegalovirus exposure and HLA in healthy donors (dated by TCRdb to the late 2010s). Libraries were built with the immunoSEQ multiplex PCR assay. For the multiplex PCR, a mixture combining 60 forward primers for TCR Vbeta segments and 13 reverse primers for TCR Jbeta segments was used. Here the immuneACCESS table is served through TCRdb, limited to in-frame sequences with V and J called. Missing clones are a known gap in these copies; in checked studies unresolved V genes cover under half, and the rest lacks a known reason. The sample contains 100,000 to 150,000 clones, 73% of them found a single time. The top ten constitute approximately 2% of the sample. Sequencing input: PBMCs. The receptors come from a woman between 35 and 50 years old in good health and CMV-seropositive.

V gene TRBV9 combines with J gene TRBJ2-3, with 9 bases fitting TRBD1. Germline CDR1 SGDLS, CDR2 YYNGEE. The CDR3 sequence is 20 residues long. Germline trimming cut 0 bases from V and 0 bases from J; bases unmatched to any gene: 14. The CDR3 is CASSVGMGGQGLLSTDTQYF. In nucleotides, the CDR3 is TGTGCCAGCAGCGTAGGAATGGGAGGACAGGGGTTACTAAGCACAGATACGCAGTATTTT.

This clone showed up just a few times. The chain combines TRBV9 with TRBJ2-5; 8 nucleotides match TRBD1. CDR1 and CDR2 from the germline V gene are SGDLS and YYNGEE. CDR3 size: 17 residues. The V segment lost 1 base and the J segment 2 bases; nucleotides outside the gene matches: 10. The CDR3: CASSVPPPGQEQETQYF. The DNA of the CDR3 is TGTGCCAGCAGCGTACCGCCTCCGGGACAGGAGCAAGAGACCCAGTACTTC.

The chain links TRBV21-1 to TRBJ2-2; TRBD1 was called by the table and not checked on the DNA. TRBV21-1 is tagged as a pseudogene. The CDR3 is 19 amino acids. The DNA of the CDR3 is TGTGCCAGCAGCAAAGCGCCTCCTCGACAGGGGGCGAACACCGGGGAGCTGTTTTTT. This encodes CASSKAPPRQGANTGELFF.

This sequence joins TRBV29-1 and TRBJ2-1; no definite D call. V shed 5 bases and J shed 7 bases, with 12 bases lying between them. The CDR3 is 12 residues long. Germline V gene data show CDR1 as SQVTM and CDR2 as ANQGSEA. The CDR3 DNA is TGCAGCGTTAGCGCCGGAGCGAATGAGCAGTTCTTC. This gives the protein CSVSAGANEQFF.

The chain uses TRBV5-1 and TRBJ2-7, with 12 bases fitting TRBD2. The J call may be mistaken, given a closer DNA end match to TRBJ2-1. Per the germline V gene, CDR1 is SGHRS and CDR2 is YFSETQ. The CDR3 sequence is 16 residues long. The CDR3 nucleotides are TGCGCCAGCAGCCTGACTAGCGGGAGTGCCTACAATGAGCAGTTCTTC. Amino acid sequence: CASSLTSGSAYNEQFF.

The chain couples TRBV6-1 to TRBJ1-3; unclear D gene. CDR1 is MNHNS and CDR2 is SASEGT in the germline V gene. The ends were cut back, 5 bases at V and 4 bases at J, with 15 bases in the middle. The CDR3 covers 15 residues. The CDR3 sequence is CASSIHSGYGNTIYF. The DNA for the CDR3 is TGTGCCAGCAGTATCCACAGCGGCTACGGAAACACCATATATTTT.

The chain has TRBV2 and TRBJ1-5, with 7 bases identical to TRBD1. This CDR3 has 14 residues. The germline V gene has CDR1 SNHLY and CDR2 FYNNEI. V lost 2 bases and J lost 5; bases outside the gene matches: 3. The CDR3 DNA reads TGTGCCAGCAGTGAACAGGGGGTAGATCAGCCCCAGCATTTT. Translated, it gives CASSEQGVDQPQHF.

The gene calls are TRBV5-1 and TRBJ2-2; 8 bases match TRBD2. V shed 4 bases, J shed 3 bases, and the junction held 5 bases outside the gene matches. Germline V gene sequence: CDR1 SGHRS, CDR2 YFSETQ. The CDR3 totals 15 residues. CDR3 DNA sequence: TGCGCCAGCAGCCGAGCGGGGGAGTACACCGGGGAGCTGTTTTTT. Its protein is CASSRAGEYTGELFF.

Only a few counts were recorded for this clone. This chain links TRBV7-9 with TRBJ1-1, with 8 bases that match TRBD1. Germline assignment: CDR1 SEHNR and CDR2 FQNEAQ (reference sequence). V lost 3 bases, J lost 5 bases, and 2 bases stayed unmatched. The CDR3 runs 13 residues. The DNA for the CDR3 is TGTGCCAGCAGCTTTCAGGGGGCGACTGAAGCTTTCTTT. Translation: CASSFQGATEAFF.

The chain is built from TRBV10-3 and TRBJ2-6; D is undetermined. The CDR3 is 16 residues long. CDR1 ENHRY and CDR2 SYGVKD come from the germline V gene. With 4 bases removed from V and 4 bases from J, the gap between germline ends came to 14 bases. This CDR3 reads CAISGYRKPGANVLTF. The CDR3 bases are TGTGCCATCAGTGGTTATAGAAAGCCCGGGGCCAACGTCCTGACTTTC.

The V and J genes are TRBV6-1 and TRBJ1-2; TRBD1 might be the D (6 bases). Germline V lookup: CDR1 MNHNS, CDR2 SASEGT. CDR3 length: 15 amino acids. V lost 4 bases and J 4 bases, leaving 16 bases between the germline ends. The CDR3 DNA reads TGTGCCAGCAGTGCGAATACAGGGAGCGGCTATGGCTACACCTTC. This translates into CASSANTGSGYGYTF.

There are a few counts of this clone. This rearrangement joins TRBV25-1 to TRBJ2-7; no firm D call. This CDR3 is built from 15 residues. Germline V gene data show CDR1 as MGHDK and CDR2 as SYGVNS. The germline V and J ends were trimmed by 11 bases and 0 bases, with 20 bases remaining between them. The CDR3 is CAPRPVPLSSYEQYF. CDR3 DNA sequence: TGTGCCCCACGCCCCGTCCCACTGAGCTCCTACGAGCAGTACTTC.

The chain uses TRBV7-9 and TRBJ2-7, with D perhaps matching TRBD2 (6 bases). Germline V lookup: CDR1 SEHNR, CDR2 FQNEAQ (reference sequence). V lost 6 bases and J 0 bases, leaving 12 bases between the germline ends. The CDR3 length is 14 residues. The CDR3 sequence is CASSLAGLSYEQYF. The DNA of the CDR3 is TGTGCCAGCAGTCTGGCGGGACTCTCCTACGAGCAGTACTTC.

The chain joins TRBV5-1 to TRBJ1-2; 7 positions match TRBD1. Per germline, CDR1 SGHRS and CDR2 YFSETQ. After removal of 4 bases from V and 2 bases from J, the junction contained 11 bases not matched to a gene. The CDR3 is 16 amino acids. The CDR3 DNA reads as TGCGCCAGCAGCCAATCTACAGGGGCCTACAACTATGGCTACACCTTC. Amino acid sequence: CASSQSTGAYNYGYTF. The full variable domain, its missing parts supplied by reference TRBV5-1 and TRBJ1-2, is KAGVTQTPRYLIKTRGQQVTLSCSPISGHRSVSWYQQTPGQGLQFLFEYFSETQRNKGNFPGRFSGRQFSNSRSEMNVSTLELGDSALYLCASSQSTGAYNYGYTFGSGTRLTVV.

The chain carries TRBV9 and TRBJ2-4, with D maybe TRBD1 (6 bases). The CDR3 length is 17 residues. The germline V gene has CDR1 SGDLS and CDR2 YYNGEE. The ends were cut back, 6 bases at V and 8 bases at J, with 27 bases in the middle. In DNA, the CDR3 is TGTGCCAGCACCTTCACCAGGACAGTTTATAGTAGGGACATTCAGTACTTC. This gives the protein CASTFTRTVYSRDIQYF.

V gene TRBV6-1 combines with J gene TRBJ1-1; TRBD1 matches at 9 bases. Germline V gene lookup returns CDR1 MNHNS and CDR2 SASEGT. The CDR3 runs 13 residues. Trimming took 5 bases from V and 3 from J; bases not matched to a gene: 1. The CDR3 DNA sequence: TGTGCCAGCAGTAGGGACAGGGACACTGAAGCTTTCTTT. This gives the protein CASSRDRDTEAFF.

J is TRBJ1-4 and V is TRBV2; D possibly corresponds to TRBD1 (6 bases). Trimming cost V 9 bases and J 7 bases, with 18 bases left between them. The CDR3 has 14 residues. Germline V gives CDR1 SNHLY, CDR2 FYNNEI. The CDR3 spells CASRVQGRGEKLFF. For the CDR3, the DNA is TGTGCCAGTCGCGTGCAGGGGAGGGGTGAAAAACTGTTTTTT.

V is TRBV5-1 and J is TRBJ2-5; TRBD2 agrees at 13 bases. The CDR3 extends over 15 amino acids. Trimming cost V 4 bases and J 7 bases; bases outside gene matches: 7. The germline gives CDR1 SGHRS, CDR2 YFSETQ. This CDR3 is CASSPGLAGAGTQYF. DNA of the CDR3: TGCGCCAGCAGCCCCGGACTAGCGGGAGCTGGGACCCAGTACTTC.

The chain joins TRBV4-3 to TRBJ1-4, with TRBD1 matching over 7 bases. The CDR3 sequence is 16 residues long. Germline assignment: CDR1 LGHNA and CDR2 YSLEER. The ends lost 0 bases at V and 8 bases at J; junction bases unmatched: 9. The CDR3 nucleotides read TGCGCCAGCAGCCAAGATCCTAGACAGGGATTAGAAAAACTGTTTTTT. Amino acid sequence: CASSQDPRQGLEKLFF.

The chain carries TRBV6-1 and TRBJ2-4; a weak D match, TRBD1 (5 bases). This CDR3 region has 16 residues. Germline-derived CDR1 and CDR2 are MNHNS and SASEGT. V lost 0 bases and J lost 2, with 11 bases in between. The CDR3 sequence: CASSEASTAPKNIQYF. Here the CDR3 DNA reads TGTGCCAGCAGTGAAGCCTCGACAGCTCCCAAAAACATTCAGTACTTC.